The TCR beta chain described here comes from a study of Graves' ophthalmopathy and Graves' hyperthyroidism. The authors amplified TCR beta CDR3 regions from RNA transcripts. The workflow started with a first-round RT-PCR run with HTBI primers and then moved on to a second-round multiplex PCR. TCRdb analysed the multiplex PCR reads with MiXCR anew, one entry per CDR3 protein. The table shows approximately 460,000 distinct CDR3 sequences, with approximately 14% occurring only once. V dropped 4 bases and J dropped 5; count of bases not matched to a gene: 6. Germline values: CDR1 MDHEN, CDR2 SYDVKM. This CDR3 is 14 amino acids long. This clonotype occurred many times.

Specimen: blood. The chain employs TRBV28 and TRBJ1-2; 8 bases align to TRBD1. The source of this sequence is a woman in her 30s with Graves' ophthalmopathy. CDR3 nucleotide sequence: TGTGCCAGCAGTTGGACAGGGTTGGAGTATGGCTACACCTTC. Residues: CASSWTGLEYGYTF.